What follows are 26 T cell receptor beta chains derived from one specimen sequenced in a study of post-analysis software for immune sequencing data. Libraries were made from TCR beta cDNA, and they carried unique molecular identifiers. One entry per CDR3 protein, called by TCRdb with MiXCR from the PCR reads. The table shows about 160,000 distinct CDR3 sequences, with 30% to 45% occurring only once. This sample comprised blood, obtained after autologous hematopoietic stem cell transplantation. These receptors all come from a girl aged 5 to 17 with multiple sclerosis.

This clonotype was observed a handful of times. The rearrangement joins TRBV12-3 or TRBV12-4 to TRBJ2-7, with D possibly matching TRBD1 (7 bases). There are 15 residues in the CDR3. The germline V and J ends were trimmed by 6 bases and 2 bases, with 17 bases remaining between them. The CDR3 DNA is TGTGCCAGCAGCCCAGGGGGGACACGAACCTACGAGCAGTACTTC. Its protein product is CASSPGGTRTYEQYF.

The table lists this clonotype with a few counts. The CDR3 DNA follows: TGTGCCAGCAGTCCCCAGGACAGGTACAATGAGCAGTTCTTC. Amino acids: CASSPQDRYNEQFF. V gene TRBV2 combines with J gene TRBJ2-1; 7 positions agree with TRBD1. The CDR3 runs 14 residues. CDR1 and CDR2 from the germline V gene are SNHLY and FYNNEI. The V gene end was trimmed by 5 bases and the J gene end by 4 bases; junction bases not matched to a gene: 5.

The chain combines TRBV11-3 with TRBJ2-1; a possible D gene is TRBD2 (6 bases). The germline CDR1 and CDR2 sequences are SGHNT and YENEEA. The CDR3 is 14 residues long. The ends were cut back, 5 bases at V and 4 bases at J, with 12 bases in the middle. The chain's CDR3 is CASSPGLRYNEQFF. The CDR3 DNA is TGTGCCAGCAGCCCGGGACTGCGATACAATGAGCAGTTCTTC. The full variable domain, in which reference TRBV11-3 and TRBJ2-1 provide the parts outside the CDR3, is EAGVVQSPRYKIIEKKQPVAFWCNPISGHNTLYWYLQNLGQGPELLIRYENEEAVDDSQLPKDRFSAERLKGVDSTLKIQPAELGDSAVYLCASSPGLRYNEQFFGPGTRLTVL.

This clonotype was seen a few times. At one end the junction does not follow the germline gene, possibly because of a read error. The chain carries TRBV18 and TRBJ1-1; 7 nucleotides line up with TRBD1. Germline V CDR1 and CDR2: KGHSH, LQKENI. CDR3 length: 15 amino acids. The CDR3 DNA reads as TGTGCCAGCTCACCACCGACAGGGCAGAACATTGAAGCTTTCTTT. It translates to CASSPPTGQNIEAFF.

The J gene is TRBJ2-1, the V gene TRBV12-5, with TRBD2 as a possible D gene (6 bases). The ends were cut back, 6 bases at V and 6 bases at J, with 12 bases in the middle. Germline CDR1 is LGHNT and CDR2 is FRNRAP. The CDR3 is 13 amino acids. The CDR3 loop is CASGSSVRNEQFF. As DNA, the CDR3 is TGTGCTAGTGGGTCTAGCGTCCGCAATGAGCAGTTCTTC.

This clonotype was seen only a few times. The V gene is TRBV7-2, the J gene TRBJ2-4, with D possibly matching TRBD2 (6 bases). The DNA end is more similar to TRBJ2-7, so the J call may be wrong. The germline gives CDR1 SGHTA, CDR2 FQGNSA. The CDR3 covers 15 residues. The CDR3 nucleotides read TGTGCCAGCAGCTTAGGTCCCGGGAGCGCGTACGAGCAGTACTTC. This codes for CASSLGPGSAYEQYF.

The rearrangement uses TRBV18 and TRBJ1-1; no definite D call. Trimming took off 6 bases at V and 1 base at J, with 9 bases between the two ends. The CDR3 loop spans 13 amino acids. The V gene's germline CDR1 is KGHSH and CDR2 LQKENI. CDR3 in amino acids: CASSPAENTEAFF. In DNA, the CDR3 is TGTGCCAGCTCCCCCGCAGAGAACACTGAAGCTTTCTTT.

The CDR3 DNA follows: TGTGCCAGCAGTGAAGAATCGCCCGTCCTGACTTTC. This encodes CASSEESPVLTF. The rearrangement links TRBV6-1 to TRBJ2-6, with unresolved D. The CDR3 sequence is 12 residues long. Trimming left V 1 base short and J 12 bases short, with 7 bases between. From germline, CDR1 is MNHNS and CDR2 SASEGT.

The chain employs TRBV2 and TRBJ2-1; D is undetermined. Germline lookup yields CDR1 SNHLY and CDR2 FYNNEI. The V end lost 8 bases, the J end lost 2 bases, and 10 bases lay between the germline ends. CDR3 length equals 13 residues. The CDR3 DNA follows: TGTGCCAGCCTGTGGGCTGCCTACAATGAGCAGTTCTTC. This encodes CASLWAAYNEQFF.

This clonotype was counted between two and nine times. V and J are TRBV20-1 and TRBJ2-1; TRBD1 is a possible D gene (5 bases). Germline-derived CDR1 and CDR2 are DFQATT and SNEGSKA (reference sequence). The germline V and J ends were trimmed by 6 bases and 1 base, with 16 bases remaining between them. The CDR3 length is 15 residues. Here the CDR3 reads CSAASGAVSYNEQFF. The DNA of the CDR3 is TGCAGTGCCGCCAGTGGGGCGGTGTCCTACAATGAGCAGTTCTTC.

This clonotype was recorded only once. The gene calls are TRBV20-1 and TRBJ2-7; D may be TRBD1 (6 bases). The CDR3 extends over 12 amino acids. Germline CDR1 and CDR2: DFQATT and SNEGSKA (reference sequence). The germline V and J ends were trimmed by 5 bases and 6 bases, with 14 bases remaining between them. The CDR3 is CSAQVTGIEQYF. The CDR3 DNA sequence: TGCAGTGCTCAAGTCACAGGGATCGAGCAGTACTTC.

The chain uses TRBV6-2 or TRBV6-3 and TRBJ2-1; 8 bases fit TRBD2. CDR1 and CDR2 (germline): MNHEY, SVGEGT. This CDR3 has 15 amino acids. V trimming: 2 bases; J trimming: 8 bases; junction bases outside the gene matches: 8. CDR3 bases: TGTGCCAGCAGTTACAGCAGCGGGGGTAGGGATGAGCAGTTCTTC. It codes for CASSYSSGGRDEQFF.

The J gene is TRBJ2-1, the V gene TRBV7-9; D perhaps matches TRBD2 (6 bases). The CDR3 has 17 amino acids. Germline assignment: CDR1 SEHNR and CDR2 FQNEAQ (reference sequence). The V gene lost 3 bases and the J gene lost 0 bases, with 15 bases spanning the gap. This chain's CDR3 is CASSFRGSPSSYNEQFF. The DNA for the CDR3 is TGTGCCAGCAGCTTCCGGGGGAGTCCGAGCTCCTACAATGAGCAGTTCTTC.

On this clonotype itself: One end of the junction is discordant with germline, which a read error may explain. The gene calls are TRBV6-5 and TRBJ2-7, with 9 bases fitting TRBD1. Per germline, CDR1 MNHEY and CDR2 SVGAGI. This CDR3 has 16 residues. The CDR3 DNA reads TGTGCCAACAGTCCACTAACACTCACAGGGGGCGACGAGCAGTACTTC. This codes for CANSPLTLTGGDEQYF.

Ten or more counts support this clonotype. The chain has TRBV5-6 and TRBJ2-3; D might be TRBD1 (6 bases). Looked up from germline, CDR1 is SGHDT and CDR2 is YYEEEE. Trimming pared 2 bases from V and 4 bases from J, leaving 8 bases between. The CDR3 has 13 residues. This chain's CDR3 is CASSFTGSDTQYF. The CDR3 DNA reads TGTGCCAGCAGCTTCACAGGGTCAGATACGCAGTATTTT.

This clonotype was seen repeatedly, ten times or more. Here the CDR3 DNA reads TGCAGTGCAAGACAGGGTTTTTCGGAGACCCAGTACTTC. It encodes CSARQGFSETQYF. The gene calls are TRBV20-1 and TRBJ2-5, with 7 bases aligning to TRBD1. The CDR3 loop spans 13 amino acids. Germline trimming cut 6 bases from V and 5 bases from J; bases unmatched to any gene: 9. The germline CDR1 and CDR2 sequences are DFQATT and SNEGSKA (reference sequence).

This clonotype was seen a handful of times. J is TRBJ1-1 and V is TRBV6-2 or TRBV6-3; no definite D call. Germline CDR1 reads MNHEY; CDR2 reads SVGEGT. With 8 bases removed from V and 1 base from J, the gap between germline ends came to 17 bases. This CDR3 comprises 15 residues. For the CDR3, the DNA is TGTGCCAGCTATCCAGAGGGCGCTTCGAACACTGAAGCTTTCTTT. Translation gives CASYPEGASNTEAFF.

This clonotype was counted a single time. V is TRBV12-3 or TRBV12-4 and J is TRBJ1-6; TRBD1 agrees at 8 bases. The CDR3 extends over 14 amino acids. The V gene end was trimmed by 6 bases and the J gene end by 8 bases; junction bases not matched to a gene: 6. This CDR3 is CASSSTGGDSPLHF. In DNA, the CDR3 is TGTGCCAGCAGCTCCACAGGGGGGGATTCACCCCTCCACTTT.

The chain recombines TRBV5-1 with TRBJ2-5; possible D gene TRBD1, 5 bases. This CDR3 is built from 15 residues. V shed 0 bases and J shed 2 bases, with 11 bases lying between them. Germline assignment: CDR1 SGHRS and CDR2 YFSETQ. CDR3 nucleotide sequence: TGCGCCAGCAGCTTGGCCGACAGTGGACAAGAGACCCAGTACTTC. This translates into CASSLADSGQETQYF.

The chain couples TRBV25-1 to TRBJ2-3; no reliable D call. The CDR3 has 13 amino acids. CDR1 is MGHDK, CDR2 SYGVNS, per germline. The V and J ends lost 7 bases and 8 bases respectively, with 16 bases between them. CDR3 nucleotide sequence: TGTGCCAGCACGGGCGGCCCCGGTGGTACGCAGTATTTT. This sequence encodes CASTGGPGGTQYF.

The chain links TRBV12-3 or TRBV12-4 to TRBJ2-5; D is uncertain. The V end lost 4 bases, the J end lost 2 bases, and 2 bases lay between the germline ends. The CDR3 has 11 residues. The CDR3 sequence: CASSWQETQYF. As DNA, the CDR3 is TGTGCCAGCAGTTGGCAAGAGACCCAGTACTTC.

The gene calls are TRBV20-1 and TRBJ2-1; TRBD2 aligns across 7 bases. Germline V lookup: CDR1 DFQATT, CDR2 SNEGSKA (reference sequence). Trimming cost V 0 bases and J 7 bases; bases outside gene matches: 9. The CDR3 consists of 15 residues. The chain's CDR3 is CSAREGGRAWNEQFF. CDR3 bases: TGCAGTGCTAGAGAGGGGGGGAGGGCCTGGAATGAGCAGTTCTTC.

The V and J genes are TRBV29-1 and TRBJ2-3; TRBD2 matches at 7 bases. The CDR3 is 18 residues long. V dropped 4 bases and J dropped 0; count of bases not matched to a gene: 16. CDR1 and CDR2 (germline): SQVTM, ANQGSEA. The CDR3 DNA follows: TGCAGCGTTGCCGCGGTTACACAACTAGCGAAAAGCACAGATACGCAGTATTTT. This codes for CSVAAVTQLAKSTDTQYF.

This clonotype was seen a few times. V and J are TRBV20-1 and TRBJ2-1; D is uncertain. V lost 1 base and J 4 bases, leaving 8 bases between the germline ends. CDR1 is DFQATT, CDR2 SNEGSKA, per germline (reference sequence). The CDR3 contains 13 residues. The CDR3 DNA reads as TGCAGTGCTAGAGCGGCGGATTACAATGAGCAGTTCTTC. It translates to CSARAADYNEQFF.

This clonotype occurred once. The chain joins TRBV5-1 to TRBJ2-7; the match to TRBD1 covers 7 bases. There are 15 residues in the CDR3. The trim removed 0 bases at V and 0 bases at J, leaving 3 bases unmatched. Germline assignment: CDR1 SGHRS and CDR2 YFSETQ. This CDR3 is CASSLGDSYSYEQYF. Here the CDR3 DNA reads TGCGCCAGCAGCTTGGGGGACAGCTACTCCTACGAGCAGTACTTC.

This chain links TRBV5-1 with TRBJ2-1; 10 nucleotides match TRBD2. There are 16 residues in the CDR3. In germline, CDR1 is SGHRS, CDR2 YFSETQ. V lost 4 bases, J lost 0 bases, and 4 bases stayed unmatched. CDR3 in amino acids: CASSLSGGASYNEQFF. The DNA for the CDR3 is TGCGCCAGCAGCCTAAGCGGGGGGGCCTCCTACAATGAGCAGTTCTTC.